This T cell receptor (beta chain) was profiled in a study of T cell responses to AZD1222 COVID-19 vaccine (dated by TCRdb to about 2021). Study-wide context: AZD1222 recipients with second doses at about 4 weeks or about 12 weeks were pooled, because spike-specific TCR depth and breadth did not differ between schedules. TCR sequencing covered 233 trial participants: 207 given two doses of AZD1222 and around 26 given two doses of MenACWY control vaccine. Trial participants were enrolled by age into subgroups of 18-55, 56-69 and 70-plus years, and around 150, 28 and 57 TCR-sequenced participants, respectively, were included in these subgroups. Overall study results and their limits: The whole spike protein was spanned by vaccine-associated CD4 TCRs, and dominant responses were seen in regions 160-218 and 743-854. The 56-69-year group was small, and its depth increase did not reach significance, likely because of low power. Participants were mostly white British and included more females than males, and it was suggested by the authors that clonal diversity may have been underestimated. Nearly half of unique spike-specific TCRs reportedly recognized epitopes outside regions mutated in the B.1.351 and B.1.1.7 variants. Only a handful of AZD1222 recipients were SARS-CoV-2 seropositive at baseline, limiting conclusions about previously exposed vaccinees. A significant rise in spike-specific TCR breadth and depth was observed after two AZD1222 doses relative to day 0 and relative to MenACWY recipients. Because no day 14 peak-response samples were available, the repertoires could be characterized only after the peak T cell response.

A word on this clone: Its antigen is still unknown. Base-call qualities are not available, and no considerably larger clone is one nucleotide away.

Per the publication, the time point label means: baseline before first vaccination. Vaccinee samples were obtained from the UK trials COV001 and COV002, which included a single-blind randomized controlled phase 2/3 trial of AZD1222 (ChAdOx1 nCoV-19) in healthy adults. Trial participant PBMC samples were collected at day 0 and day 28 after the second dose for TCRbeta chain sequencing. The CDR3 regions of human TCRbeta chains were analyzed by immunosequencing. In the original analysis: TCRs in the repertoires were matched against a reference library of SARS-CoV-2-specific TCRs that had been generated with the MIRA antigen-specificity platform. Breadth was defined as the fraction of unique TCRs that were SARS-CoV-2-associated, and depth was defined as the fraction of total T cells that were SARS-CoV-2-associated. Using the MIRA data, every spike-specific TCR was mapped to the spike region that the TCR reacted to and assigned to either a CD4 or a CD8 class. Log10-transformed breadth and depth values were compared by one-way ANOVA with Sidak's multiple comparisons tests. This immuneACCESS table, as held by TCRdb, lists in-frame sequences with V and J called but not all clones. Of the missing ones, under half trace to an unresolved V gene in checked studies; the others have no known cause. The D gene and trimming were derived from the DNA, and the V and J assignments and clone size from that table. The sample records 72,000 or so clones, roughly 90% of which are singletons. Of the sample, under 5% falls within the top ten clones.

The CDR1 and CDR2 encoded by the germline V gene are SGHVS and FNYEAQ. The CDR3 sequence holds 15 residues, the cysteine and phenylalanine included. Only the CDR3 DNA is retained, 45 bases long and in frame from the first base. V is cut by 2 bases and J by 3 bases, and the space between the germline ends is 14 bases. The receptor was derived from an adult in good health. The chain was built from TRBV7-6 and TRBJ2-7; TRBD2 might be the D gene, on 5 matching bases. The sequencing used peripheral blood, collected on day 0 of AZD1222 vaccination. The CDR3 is CASSLFSGSIYEQYF. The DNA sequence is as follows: TGTGCCAGCAGCTTATTCAGCGGCTCTATCTACGAGCAGTACTTC.